This T cell receptor (beta chain) was identified during a study of blood T cell repertoires in COVID-19. On the study more broadly: Sample material is recorded as cDNA or gDNA derived from T cells, B-cell-depleted T cells, or PBMCs.

Participants were aged about 18 to 90 years, lived in some 23 US areas, and enrolled virtually. Assignments of participants to cohorts depended upon their own reported clinical history. The repertoire was sequenced with immunoSEQ multiplex PCR; TCRdb's copy has only in-frame clones and lacks some. Of 250,000 to 300,000 clones in the sample, 90% were seen once. The V segment lost 6 bases and the J segment 4 bases; nucleotides outside the gene matches: 2. Per germline, CDR1 LNHDA and CDR2 SQIVND (reference sequence). This CDR3 is 13 amino acids long. The sequenced sample was PBMCs or T cells enriched from blood (not recorded which). This receptor was taken from a woman aged 25-40 years who had recovered from COVID-19. V is TRBV19 and J is TRBJ2-3; 9 bases are a match to TRBD1. The CDR3 coding sequence is TGTGCCAGTAGCGACAGGGGGGCAGATACGCAGTATTTT. Its protein product is CASSDRGADTQYF.